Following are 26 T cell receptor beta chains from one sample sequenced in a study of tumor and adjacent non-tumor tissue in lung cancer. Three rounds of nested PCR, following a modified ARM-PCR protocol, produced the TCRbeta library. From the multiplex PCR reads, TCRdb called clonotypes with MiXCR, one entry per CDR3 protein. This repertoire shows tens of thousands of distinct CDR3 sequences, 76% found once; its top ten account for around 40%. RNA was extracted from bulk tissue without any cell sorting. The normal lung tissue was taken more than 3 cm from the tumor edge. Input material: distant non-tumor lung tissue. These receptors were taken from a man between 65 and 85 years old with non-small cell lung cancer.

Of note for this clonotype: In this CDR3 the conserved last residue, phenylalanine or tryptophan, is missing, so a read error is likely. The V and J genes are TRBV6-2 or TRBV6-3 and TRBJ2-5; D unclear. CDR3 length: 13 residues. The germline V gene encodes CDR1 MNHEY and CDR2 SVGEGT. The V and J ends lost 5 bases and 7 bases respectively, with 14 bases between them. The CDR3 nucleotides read TGTGCCAGCAGTGAACCGAGTTGGGGGACCCAGTACTAC. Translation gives CASSEPSWGTQYY.

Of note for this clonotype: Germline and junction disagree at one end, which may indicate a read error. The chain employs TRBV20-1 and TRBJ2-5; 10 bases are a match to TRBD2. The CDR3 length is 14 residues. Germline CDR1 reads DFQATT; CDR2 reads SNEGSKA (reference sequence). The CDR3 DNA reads TGCAGTGCTAGTAGCGGGAGGCCTCAAGAGACCCAGAACTTC. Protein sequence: CSASSGRPQETQNF.

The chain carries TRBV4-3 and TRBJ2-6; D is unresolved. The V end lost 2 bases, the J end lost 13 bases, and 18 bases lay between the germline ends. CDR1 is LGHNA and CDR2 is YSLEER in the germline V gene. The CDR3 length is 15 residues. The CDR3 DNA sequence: TGCGCCAGCAGCCAACGGCTCTCTGGGGTCAATGTCCTGACTTTC. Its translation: CASSQRLSGVNVLTF.

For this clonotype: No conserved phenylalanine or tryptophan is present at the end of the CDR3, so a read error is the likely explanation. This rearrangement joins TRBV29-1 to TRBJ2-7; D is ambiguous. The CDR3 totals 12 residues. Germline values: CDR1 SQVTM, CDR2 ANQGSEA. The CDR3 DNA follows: TGCAGCGTTGGAAGCGTGCCCTACAAGCAGTACATC. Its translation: CSVGSVPYKQYI.

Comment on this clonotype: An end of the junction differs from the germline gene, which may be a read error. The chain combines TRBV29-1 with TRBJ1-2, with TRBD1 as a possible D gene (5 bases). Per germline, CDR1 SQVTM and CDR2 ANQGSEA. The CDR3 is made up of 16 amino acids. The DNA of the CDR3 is TGCAGCGTTCAAGACAGCGATGCTGACAGTCCCTATGGATACACCTTC. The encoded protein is CSVQDSDADSPYGYTF.

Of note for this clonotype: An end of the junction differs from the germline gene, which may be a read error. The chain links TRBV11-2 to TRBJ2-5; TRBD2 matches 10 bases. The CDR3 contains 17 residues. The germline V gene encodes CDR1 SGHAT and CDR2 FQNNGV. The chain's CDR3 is CASSLALAGGTQETQIF. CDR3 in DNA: TGTGCCAGCAGCTTAGCGTTAGCGGGGGGTACTCAAGAGACCCAGATCTTC.

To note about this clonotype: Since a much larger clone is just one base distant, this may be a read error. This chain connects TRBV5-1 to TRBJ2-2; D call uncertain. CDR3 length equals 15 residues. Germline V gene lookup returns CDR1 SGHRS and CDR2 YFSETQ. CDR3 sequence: CASSPGYGNTGQLFF. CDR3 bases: TGCGCCAGCAGCCCCGGGTATGGGAACACCGGGCAGCTGTTTTTT.

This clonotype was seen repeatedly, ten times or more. CDR3 sequence reads: CSANHPTGGEKLFF. The CDR3 DNA sequence: TGCAGTGCAAATCACCCCACCGGGGGTGAAAAACTGTTTTTT. The J gene is TRBJ1-4, the V gene TRBV20-1; TRBD1 is a possible D gene (5 bases). V lost 6 bases to trimming and J lost 7 bases, with 18 bases between them. The CDR3 loop spans 14 amino acids. Germline values: CDR1 DFQATT, CDR2 SNEGSKA (reference sequence).

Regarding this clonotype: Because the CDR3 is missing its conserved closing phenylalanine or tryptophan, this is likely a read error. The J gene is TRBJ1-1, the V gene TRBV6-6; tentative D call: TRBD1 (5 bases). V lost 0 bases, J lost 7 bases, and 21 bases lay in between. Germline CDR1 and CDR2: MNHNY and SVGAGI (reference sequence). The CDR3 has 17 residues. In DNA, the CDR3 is TGTGCCAGCAGTTACTCCGTTAGCTCCGGGTTGGACATTGAAGCTTTCATT. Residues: CASSYSVSSGLDIEAFI.

CDR3 coding DNA: TGTGCCAGCAGTGCGTCGACTCAAGGGGACACTGAAGCTTTCTTT. Translating gives CASSASTQGDTEAFF. This chain joins TRBV6-1 and TRBJ1-1, with D possibly being TRBD1 (5 bases). The V and J ends lost 4 bases and 3 bases respectively, with 15 bases between them. The germline V gene encodes CDR1 MNHNS and CDR2 SASEGT. The CDR3 runs to 15 residues.

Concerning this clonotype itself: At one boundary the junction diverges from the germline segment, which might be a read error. CDR3 DNA: TGTGTCATCAGGGTGACTAGCGTGGGGTCCACCTACAATGAGCAGTTCTTT. It specifies CVIRVTSVGSTYNEQFF. This chain connects TRBV10-3 to TRBJ2-1; 8 bases map to TRBD2. CDR3 size: 17 residues. CDR1 and CDR2 from the germline V gene are ENHRY and SYGVKD.

CDR3 loop: CSAREHSFNDEQFF. The CDR3 region has the DNA TGCAGTGCTAGAGAACATTCCTTTAACGATGAGCAGTTCTTC. The V gene is TRBV20-1, the J gene TRBJ2-1, with D uncertain. The CDR3 extends over 14 amino acids. Looked up from germline, CDR1 is DFQATT and CDR2 is SNEGSKA (reference sequence). Trimming took 0 bases from V and 8 from J, leaving 14 bases between them.

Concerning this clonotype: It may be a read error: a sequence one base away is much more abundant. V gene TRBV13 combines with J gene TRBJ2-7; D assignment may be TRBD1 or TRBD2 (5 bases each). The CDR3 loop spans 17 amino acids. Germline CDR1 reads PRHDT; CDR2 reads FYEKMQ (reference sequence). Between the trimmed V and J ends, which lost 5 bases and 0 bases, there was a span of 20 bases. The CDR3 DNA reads TGTGCCAGCAGCCCCTATCCCGGCAGGGACGCCTCCTACGAGCAGTACTTC. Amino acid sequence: CASSPYPGRDASYEQYF.

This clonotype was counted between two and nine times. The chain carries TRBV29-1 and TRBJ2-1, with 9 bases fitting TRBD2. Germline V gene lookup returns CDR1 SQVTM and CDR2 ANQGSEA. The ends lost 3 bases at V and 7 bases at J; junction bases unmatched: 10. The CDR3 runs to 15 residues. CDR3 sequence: CSVDGLASSLNEQFF. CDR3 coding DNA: TGCAGCGTTGATGGACTAGCGAGTTCCCTGAATGAGCAGTTCTTC.

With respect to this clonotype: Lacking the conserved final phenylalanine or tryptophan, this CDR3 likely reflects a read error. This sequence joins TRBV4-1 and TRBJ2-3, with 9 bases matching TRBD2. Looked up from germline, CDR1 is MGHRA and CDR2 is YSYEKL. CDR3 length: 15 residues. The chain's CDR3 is CASSRRGGRADTQYV. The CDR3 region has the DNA TGCGCCAGCAGCAGGCGGGGGGGCCGGGCAGATACACAGTATGTT.

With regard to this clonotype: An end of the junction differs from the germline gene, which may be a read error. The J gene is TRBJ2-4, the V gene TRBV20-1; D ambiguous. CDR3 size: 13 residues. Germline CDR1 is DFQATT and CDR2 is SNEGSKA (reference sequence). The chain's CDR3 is CSTVKVAKNIHYF. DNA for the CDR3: TGCAGTACTGTCAAAGTAGCCAAAAACATTCATTACTTC.

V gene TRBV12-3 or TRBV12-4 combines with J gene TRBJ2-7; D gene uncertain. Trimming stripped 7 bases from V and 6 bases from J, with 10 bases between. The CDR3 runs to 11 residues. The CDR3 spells CASNTSSEQYF. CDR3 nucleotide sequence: TGTGCCAGCAATACGTCGAGCGAGCAGTACTTC.

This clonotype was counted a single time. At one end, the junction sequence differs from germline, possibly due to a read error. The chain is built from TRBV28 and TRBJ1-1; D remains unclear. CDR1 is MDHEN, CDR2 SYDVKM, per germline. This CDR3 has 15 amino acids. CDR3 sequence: CASSLWPSYYTEALF. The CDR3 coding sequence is TGTGCGAGCAGTTTATGGCCCAGTTACTACACTGAAGCTTTATTT.

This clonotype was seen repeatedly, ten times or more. CDR3 amino acids: CASSLGLSSGGRSEQFF. CDR3 in DNA: TGTGCCAGCAGCTTGGGGTTGAGTAGCGGGGGGAGAAGTGAGCAGTTCTTC. The rearrangement uses TRBV5-6 and TRBJ2-1; 10 nucleotides align to TRBD2. After removal of 0 bases from V and 9 bases from J, the junction contained 12 bases not matched to a gene. This CDR3 has 17 residues. Germline CDR1 reads SGHDT; CDR2 reads YYEEEE.

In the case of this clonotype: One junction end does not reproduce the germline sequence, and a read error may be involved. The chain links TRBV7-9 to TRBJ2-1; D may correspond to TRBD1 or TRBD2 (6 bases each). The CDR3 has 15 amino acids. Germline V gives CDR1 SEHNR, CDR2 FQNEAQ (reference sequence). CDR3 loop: CASSPSGGGNNDQLF. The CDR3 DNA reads TGTGCCAGCAGCCCATCCGGGGGCGGCAACAATGATCAGCTCTTC. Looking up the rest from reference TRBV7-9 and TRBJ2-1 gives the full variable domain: DTGVSQNPRHKITKRGQNVTFRCDPISEHNRLYWYRQTLGQGPEFLTYFQNEAQLEKSRLLSDRFSAERPKGSFSTLEIQRTEQGDSAMYLCASSPSGGGNNDQLFGPGTRLTVL.

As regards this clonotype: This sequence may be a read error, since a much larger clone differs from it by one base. Here the CDR3 reads CASSESGTGGDTGELFF. CDR3 nucleotides: TGCGCCAGCAGTGAGTCAGGGACAGGGGGTGACACCGGGGAGCTGTTTTTT. V gene TRBV10-2 combines with J gene TRBJ2-2; 11 nucleotides align to TRBD1. Germline trimming cut 0 bases from V and 3 bases from J; bases unmatched to any gene: 3. CDR1 and CDR2 from the germline V gene are WSHSY and SAAADI. There are 17 residues in the CDR3.

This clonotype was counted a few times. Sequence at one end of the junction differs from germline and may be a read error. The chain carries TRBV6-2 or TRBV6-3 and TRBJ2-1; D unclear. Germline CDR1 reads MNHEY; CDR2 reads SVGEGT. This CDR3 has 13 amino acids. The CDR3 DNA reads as TGTGCTAGCAAGAGAGGCGGTTACAATGAGCAGTTCTTC. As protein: CASKRGGYNEQFF.

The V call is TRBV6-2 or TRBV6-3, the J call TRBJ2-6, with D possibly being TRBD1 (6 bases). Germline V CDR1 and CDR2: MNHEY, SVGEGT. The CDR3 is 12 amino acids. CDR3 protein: CAGRTGPNVLTF. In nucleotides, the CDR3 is TGTGCAGGCCGCACAGGGCCCAACGTCCTGACTTTC.

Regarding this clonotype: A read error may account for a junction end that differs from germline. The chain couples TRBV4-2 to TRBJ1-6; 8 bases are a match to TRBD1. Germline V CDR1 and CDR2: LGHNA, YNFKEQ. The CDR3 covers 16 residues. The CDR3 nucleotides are TGTGCCAGTAGTCCCTCGCGGGACAGGATAAATTCACCCCTCTACTTT. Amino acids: CASSPSRDRINSPLYF.

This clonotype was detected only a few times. This CDR3 is CSAVKVVKNIQYF. The CDR3 nucleotides read TGCAGTGCTGTCAAAGTAGTAAAAAACATTCAGTACTTC. V and J are TRBV20-1 and TRBJ2-4; D remains unclear. The germline V gene encodes CDR1 DFQATT and CDR2 SNEGSKA (reference sequence). The CDR3 has 13 residues. V shed 5 bases and J shed 4 bases, with 12 bases lying between them.

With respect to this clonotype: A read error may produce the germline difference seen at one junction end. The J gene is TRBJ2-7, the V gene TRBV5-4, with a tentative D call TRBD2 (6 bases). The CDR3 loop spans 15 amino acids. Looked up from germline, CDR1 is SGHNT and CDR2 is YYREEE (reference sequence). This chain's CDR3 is CAGTAYGTVSYEQYF. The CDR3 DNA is TGTGCCGGAACGGCATACGGGACTGTAAGCTACGAGCAGTATTTC. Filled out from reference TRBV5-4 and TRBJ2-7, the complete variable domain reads ETGVTQSPTHLIKTRGQQVTLRCSSQSGHNTVSWYQQALGQGPQFIFQYYREEENGRGNFPPRFSGLQFPNYSSELNVNALELDDSALYLCAGTAYGTVSYEQYFGPGTRLTVT.